The 20 T cell receptor beta chains reported below all come from one sample, sequenced in a study of OX40 agonist ivuxolimab in advanced cancers. Profiled with immunoSEQ multiplex PCR; TCRdb holds only in-frame clones, not every one. This table has approximately 100,000 clones, 70% to 90% appearing once. This sample comprised CD4+ or CD8+ T cells sorted from blood, obtained in a trial of the OX40 agonist ivuxolimab. These TCRs come from an adult with an advanced solid tumor such as melanoma, head and neck, liver or kidney cancer.

Points on this clone: The junction shows a germline mismatch at one end, possibly a read error. Here the CDR3 DNA reads TGTGCTAGCAGCGCCGGACAGGCTAACAATGAGCAGTTCTTC. Translation: CASSAGQANNEQFF. This chain uses TRBV7-7 with TRBJ2-1, with 7 bases fitting TRBD1. The CDR3 is 14 amino acids. CDR1 SSHAT and CDR2 FNYEAQ come from the germline V gene (reference sequence). Filled out from reference TRBV7-7 and TRBJ2-1, the complete variable domain reads GAGVSQSPRYKVTKRGQDVTLRCDPISSHATLYWYQQALGQGPEFLTYFNYEAQPDKSGLPSDRFSAERPEGSISTLTIQRTEQRDSAMYRCASSAGQANNEQFFGPGTRLTVL.

This clone was seen a handful of times. The chain has TRBV7-9 and TRBJ1-2; TRBD1 matches at 9 bases. In germline, CDR1 is SEHNR, CDR2 FQNEAQ (reference sequence). The length of the CDR3 is 14 residues. V shed 2 bases, J shed 13 bases, and the junction held 11 bases outside the gene matches. The CDR3 region is CASSLPGQGMGCTF. Written as DNA, the CDR3 is TGTGCCAGCAGCTTACCGGGACAGGGCATGGGGTGCACCTTC.

The V and J genes are TRBV5-4 and TRBJ2-5; 7 positions agree with TRBD2. Germline V gene sequence: CDR1 SGHNT, CDR2 YYREEE (reference sequence). The J segment lost 2 bases and the V segment lost 10 bases, leaving 14 bases of the junction unmatched. CDR3 length: 15 residues. The CDR3 sequence: CAVPGRAGGQETQYF. CDR3 in DNA: TGTGCCGTCCCGGGGAGGGCCGGGGGGCAAGAGACCCAGTACTTC.

Remarks on this clone: The junction and the germline gene differ at one end; a read error may be behind it. The genes are TRBV6-6 and TRBJ1-2; D ambiguous. The CDR3 contains 15 residues. Germline CDR1 and CDR2: MNHNY and SVGAGI (reference sequence). The CDR3 DNA reads as TGTGCCAGCAGTCACTCCCTGACCGCGAACTATGGCTACACCTTC. The encoded protein is CASSHSLTANYGYTF.

The rearrangement links TRBV6-1 to TRBJ2-7; TRBD1 matches at 9 bases. This CDR3 contains 17 residues. The junction had 8 bases not matched to a gene; V was cut back by 2 bases and J by 0 bases. CDR1 and CDR2 from the germline V gene are MNHNS and SASEGT. The DNA for the CDR3 is TGTGCCAGCAGTGAAAGGGGGACAGGGAAAATCTCCTACGAGCAGTACTTC. Its protein product is CASSERGTGKISYEQYF.

This clone was found once. The chain links TRBV15 to TRBJ1-3; a weak D match, TRBD1 (5 bases). CDR1 is LNHNV and CDR2 is YYDKDF in the germline V gene (reference sequence). Trimming took 1 base from V and 0 from J, leaving 7 bases between them. The CDR3 consists of 15 residues. CDR3 coding DNA: TGTGCCACCAGCAGAGGGGGGAGCTCTGGAAACACCATATATTTT. Translating it yields CATSRGGSSGNTIYF.

J is TRBJ2-1 and V is TRBV21-1; TRBD2, the table's D call, lacks a check against the DNA. TRBV21-1 is a pseudogene locus. The CDR3 length is 19 residues. The CDR3 protein is CASSKVVSGLPHSYNEQFF. The CDR3 coding sequence is TGTGCCAGCAGCAAAGTAGTTAGCGGGCTTCCCCACTCCTACAATGAGCAGTTCTTC.

The chain couples TRBV18 to TRBJ1-1; D is unresolved. Germline V gene lookup returns CDR1 KGHSH and CDR2 LQKENI. This CDR3 has 15 residues. Trimming took 0 bases from V and 1 from J, leaving 9 bases between them. CDR3 nucleotide sequence: TGTGCCAGCTCACCACCAGGGTGGAGGAACACTGAAGCTTTCTTT. As protein: CASSPPGWRNTEAFF.

The chain couples TRBV6-4 to TRBJ1-1, with no clear D. V lost 4 bases to trimming and J lost 1 base, with 7 bases between them. The CDR3 sequence is 13 residues long. In germline, CDR1 is MRHNA, CDR2 SNTAGT. The CDR3 coding sequence is TGTGCCAGCAGTGCCCGGGAGAACACTGAAGCTTTCTTT. Protein product: CASSARENTEAFF.

The J gene is TRBJ1-5, the V gene TRBV7-2, with D unclear. Germline-derived CDR1 and CDR2 are SGHTA and FQGNSA. The CDR3 consists of 11 residues. Trimming left V 8 bases short and J 7 bases short, with 9 bases between. In DNA form, the CDR3 reads TGTGCCAGCCCTCTGGGACAGCCCCAGCATTTT. The encoded protein is CASPLGQPQHF.

The V gene is TRBV7-2, the J gene TRBJ2-7; D is perhaps TRBD2 (5 bases). The germline V gene has CDR1 SGHTA and CDR2 FQGNSA. The CDR3 contains 17 residues. Trimming removed 0 bases at V and 0 bases at J, with 15 bases between. For the CDR3, the DNA is TGTGCCAGCAGCTTAGCGTTGGCTAGCCCTAACTCCTACGAGCAGTACTTC. Amino acid sequence: CASSLALASPNSYEQYF.

The rearrangement links TRBV27 to TRBJ2-7; no firm D call. The germline CDR1 and CDR2 sequences are MNHEY and SMNVEV (reference sequence). V was clipped by 4 bases and J by 0 bases, with 7 bases between them. This CDR3 has 13 residues. The CDR3 DNA sequence: TGTGCCAGCAGTTCGGGCGCCTCCTACGAGCAGTACTTC. Its protein is CASSSGASYEQYF.

This chain joins TRBV30 and TRBJ1-6; 10 nucleotides align to TRBD1. The germline gives CDR1 GTSNPN, CDR2 SVGIG (reference sequence). J gave up 8 bases and V 2 bases, and 6 bases lay outside the gene matches. CDR3 length equals 15 residues. The chain's CDR3 is CAWSSPGQGDSPLHF. CDR3 sequence (DNA): TGTGCCTGGAGTTCCCCCGGACAGGGGGATTCACCCCTCCACTTT.

This clone was picked up one time. The chain is built from TRBV7-9 and TRBJ2-2, with D perhaps assigned TRBD1 or TRBD2 (5 bases each). The CDR3 is 13 amino acids. The V gene's germline CDR1 is SEHNR and CDR2 FQNEAQ (reference sequence). V was pared by 8 bases and J by 3 bases, with 10 bases between. CDR3 amino acids: CASGPGHTGELFF. CDR3 coding DNA: TGTGCCAGCGGACCGGGACACACCGGGGAGCTGTTTTTT.

The gene calls are TRBV6-5 and TRBJ2-3; D not resolved. CDR3 length equals 14 residues. Germline values: CDR1 MNHEY, CDR2 SVGAGI. V was trimmed by 6 bases and J by 1 base, leaving 11 bases between them. CDR3 sequence (DNA): TGTGCCAGCAGAAGGGATGGGGGCACAGATACGCAGTATTTT. Its protein product is CASRRDGGTDTQYF.

The chain couples TRBV7-2 to TRBJ1-1, with 7 bases lining up with TRBD1. J gave up 0 bases and V 4 bases, and 2 bases lay outside the gene matches. The V gene's germline CDR1 is SGHTA and CDR2 FQGNSA. This CDR3 is built from 14 residues. The CDR3 DNA reads as TGTGCCAGCAGCTCGGGACAGCTGAACACTGAAGCTTTCTTT. Its protein is CASSSGQLNTEAFF.

The CDR3 DNA reads TGCGCCAGCAGCCCGGGCCCGCCACAGAGCAATCAGCCCCAGCATTTT. This gives the protein CASSPGPPQSNQPQHF. The genes are TRBV5-1 and TRBJ1-5; no clear D. In germline, CDR1 is SGHRS, CDR2 YFSETQ. The CDR3 length is 16 residues. Trimming pared 4 bases from V and 1 base from J, leaving 15 bases between. Using reference TRBV5-1 and TRBJ1-5 for the parts outside the CDR3, the full variable domain is KAGVTQTPRYLIKTRGQQVTLSCSPISGHRSVSWYQQTPGQGLQFLFEYFSETQRNKGNFPGRFSGRQFSNSRSEMNVSTLELGDSALYLCASSPGPPQSNQPQHFGDGTRLSIL.

This clone was picked up one time. V is TRBV28 and J is TRBJ1-4; no firm D call. V lost 6 bases and J lost 13, with 15 bases in between. Per germline, CDR1 MDHEN and CDR2 SYDVKM. The CDR3 has 12 residues. The CDR3 DNA sequence: TGTGCCAGCAGGACACTCCGGGAAGGACTGTTTTTT. As protein: CASRTLREGLFF.

The chain recombines TRBV14 with TRBJ2-5; D possibly uses TRBD1 or TRBD2 (5 bases each). The CDR3 length is 17 residues. Germline V gene data show CDR1 as SGHDN and CDR2 as FVKESK. Trimming took 0 bases from V and 5 from J, leaving 19 bases between them. The CDR3 DNA reads TGTGCCAGCAGCCAAGAGCCCCACGGGGCCTCACGGGAGACCCAGTACTTC. It yields the protein CASSQEPHGASRETQYF.

The chain employs TRBV5-1 and TRBJ1-6, with D possibly TRBD1 on 6 matching bases. Germline lookup yields CDR1 SGHRS and CDR2 YFSETQ. The CDR3 is 15 amino acids. V was pared by 0 bases and J by 9 bases, with 13 bases between. CDR3 nucleotides: TGCGCCAGCAGCTTGGCAGGACAGCTTTTTTCACCCCTCCACTTT. Its translation is CASSLAGQLFSPLHF.